This T cell receptor (beta chain) was observed in a study of CD8+CD57+ T cells in acquired aplastic anemia. Turning to the study itself: Sorted CD4+ and CD8+ cells gave a mean 3.2 ug DNA, range about 0.2 to 27.4 ug.

On this clonotype: Antigen: not known.

It was patients with CD8+CD57+ cell expansion by flow cytometry who were chosen for sequencing. Study-level points and caveats: Between the patient and control groups, CD8+ Simpson's diversity did not differ significantly. A set of about 28 CD8+ CDR3 sequences was shared between patients and controls, and these sequences appeared highly expressed in patients.

The germline gives CDR1 SGHTA, CDR2 FQGNSA. The CDR3 contains 16 residues. Trimming pared 5 bases from V and 2 bases from J, leaving 19 bases between. According to the study, genomic DNA was the template for TCR beta VDJ and CDR3 profiling. A single record per CDR3 protein comes from TCRdb applying MiXCR to the reads. The sample lists around 200,000 distinct CDR3 sequences, less than 65% occurring once. This receptor was identified in a human donor with aplastic anemia. The sequencing sample was made of sorted CD4+, CD8+, or CD8+CD57+ T cells (not recorded which) from PBMCs. The chain recombines TRBV7-2 with TRBJ2-7; D may be TRBD2 (7 bases). The DNA for the CDR3 is TGTGCCAGCAGCCAAGAAGTCGGGGGGACAACCTACGAGCAGTACTTC. Translation: CASSQEVGGTTYEQYF.